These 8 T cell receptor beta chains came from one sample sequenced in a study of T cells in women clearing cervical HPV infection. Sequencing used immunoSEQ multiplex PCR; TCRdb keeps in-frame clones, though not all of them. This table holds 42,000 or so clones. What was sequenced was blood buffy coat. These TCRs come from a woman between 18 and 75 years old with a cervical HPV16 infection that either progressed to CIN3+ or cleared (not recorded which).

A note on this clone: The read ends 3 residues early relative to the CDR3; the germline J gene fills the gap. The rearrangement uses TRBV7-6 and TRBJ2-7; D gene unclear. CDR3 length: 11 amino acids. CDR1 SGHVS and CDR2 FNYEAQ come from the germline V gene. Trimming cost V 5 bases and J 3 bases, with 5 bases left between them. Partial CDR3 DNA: TGTGCCAGCAGCAACAACTACGAG. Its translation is CASSNNYE. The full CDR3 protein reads CASSNNYEQYF.

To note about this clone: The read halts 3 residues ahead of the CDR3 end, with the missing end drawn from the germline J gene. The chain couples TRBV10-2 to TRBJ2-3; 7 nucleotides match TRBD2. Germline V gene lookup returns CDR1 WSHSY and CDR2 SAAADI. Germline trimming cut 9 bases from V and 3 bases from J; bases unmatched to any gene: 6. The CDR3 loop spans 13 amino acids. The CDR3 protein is CASQLGGTDTQYF. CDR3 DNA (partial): TGCGCCAGTCAACTGGGGGGGACAGATACG.

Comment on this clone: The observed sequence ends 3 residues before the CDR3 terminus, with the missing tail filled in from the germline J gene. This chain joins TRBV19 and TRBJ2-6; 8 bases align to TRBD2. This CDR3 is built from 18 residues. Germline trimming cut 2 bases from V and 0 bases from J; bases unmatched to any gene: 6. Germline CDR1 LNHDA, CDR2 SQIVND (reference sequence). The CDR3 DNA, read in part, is TGTGCCAGTAGTATATTCCGCGGGGGGTCCTCTGGGGCCAACGTC. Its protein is CASSIFRGGSSGANV. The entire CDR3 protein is CASSIFRGGSSGANVLTF.

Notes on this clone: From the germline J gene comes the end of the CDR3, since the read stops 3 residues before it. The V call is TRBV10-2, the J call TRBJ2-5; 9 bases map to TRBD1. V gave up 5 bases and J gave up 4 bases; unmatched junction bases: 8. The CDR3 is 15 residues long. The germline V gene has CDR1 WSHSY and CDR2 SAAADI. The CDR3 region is CASSPSGTGSETQYF. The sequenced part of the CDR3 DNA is TGCGCCAGCAGTCCCTCCGGGACAGGGTCAGAGACC.

CDR3 bases read: TGTGCCAGCAGCTTGTCTGCGGGGGCGGCCTACGAG. This translates into CASSLSAGAAYE. The entire CDR3 sequence reads CASSLSAGAAYEQYF. The J gene is TRBJ2-7, the V gene TRBV5-5, with TRBD2 as a possible D gene (7 bases). Read sequence stops 3 residues before the CDR3 end, and the germline J gene provides the missing end. This CDR3 has 15 amino acids. The V and J ends lost 1 base and 2 bases respectively, with 13 bases between them. CDR1 is SGHKS, CDR2 YYEKEE, per germline (reference sequence). Filled out from reference TRBV5-5 and TRBJ2-7, the complete variable domain reads DAGVTQSPTHLIKTRGQQVTLRCSPISGHKSVSWYQQVLGQGPQFIFQYYEKEERGRGNFPDRFSARQFPNYSSELNVNALLLGDSALYLCASSLSAGAAYEQYFGPGTRLTVT.

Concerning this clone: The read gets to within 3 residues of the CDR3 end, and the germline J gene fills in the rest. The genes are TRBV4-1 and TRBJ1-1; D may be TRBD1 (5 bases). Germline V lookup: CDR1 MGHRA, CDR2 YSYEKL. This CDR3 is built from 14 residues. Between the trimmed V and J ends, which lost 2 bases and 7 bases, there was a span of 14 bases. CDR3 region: CASSQREGRVEAFF. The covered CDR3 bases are TGCGCCAGCAGCCAAAGGGAGGGGCGAGTTGAA.

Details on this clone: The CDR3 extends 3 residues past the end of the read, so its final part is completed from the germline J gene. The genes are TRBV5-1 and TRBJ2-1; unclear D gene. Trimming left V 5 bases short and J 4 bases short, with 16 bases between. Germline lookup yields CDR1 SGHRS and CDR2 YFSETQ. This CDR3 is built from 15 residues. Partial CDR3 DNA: TGCGCCAGCAGTTCTTGGGCCCCGCTTTACAATGAG. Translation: CASSSWAPLYNE. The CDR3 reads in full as CASSSWAPLYNEQFF.

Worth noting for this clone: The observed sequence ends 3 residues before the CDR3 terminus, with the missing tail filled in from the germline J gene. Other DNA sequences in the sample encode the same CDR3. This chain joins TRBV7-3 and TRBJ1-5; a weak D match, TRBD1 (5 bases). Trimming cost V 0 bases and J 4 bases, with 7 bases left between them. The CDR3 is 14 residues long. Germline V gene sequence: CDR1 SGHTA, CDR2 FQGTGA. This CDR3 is CASSLTGGNQPQHF. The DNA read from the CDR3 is TGTGCCAGCAGCTTAACCGGGGGGAATCAGCCC.